This entry is about one T cell receptor beta chain. The healthy controls were matched to patients by age and sex. The TEMRA cells underwent FACS enrichment, while the CD8+ and CD4+ T cells underwent negative isolation. This sample was included in a study of CD8 T cells in Susac syndrome. RNA, at about 0.45 to 1 ug, was reverse transcribed with random hexamers. TCRdb processed the immunoSEQ multiplex PCR reads anew with MiXCR; each CDR3 protein has one entry. The table lists roughly 110,000 distinct CDR3 sequences, about nine tenths of them singletons. The V segment lost 3 bases and the J segment 4 bases; nucleotides outside the gene matches: 1. There are 13 residues in the CDR3. CDR1 is MNHEY and CDR2 is SMNVEV in the germline V gene (reference sequence).

This clonotype was sampled from a human donor in good health. Sequencing was performed on CD8+ T cells from PBMCs. The gene calls are TRBV27 and TRBJ1-2, with 8 bases identical to TRBD1. In DNA form, the CDR3 reads TGTGCCAGCAGTTTGGACAGGGCCTATGGCTACACCTTC. It encodes CASSLDRAYGYTF.